These 23 T cell receptor beta chains were sequenced from one sample in a study of T cells in localized non-small cell lung cancer. Generated by immunoSEQ multiplex PCR, the TCRdb table keeps only in-frame clones and is missing some. Among tens of thousands of clones listed, about 85% were seen once. Sequenced here: peripheral blood, sampled before any cancer treatment. Every receptor here comes from an older female donor with stage II squamous cell lung carcinoma.

CDR3 coding DNA: TGTGCCAGTAGTGAGATTAGGGGGACAGGACCCTACGAGCAGTACTTC. Translation gives CASSEIRGTGPYEQYF. The chain recombines TRBV19 with TRBJ2-7, with 8 bases lining up with TRBD1. The CDR3 totals 16 residues. V shed 5 bases, J shed 2 bases, and the junction held 11 bases outside the gene matches. Germline V lookup: CDR1 LNHDA, CDR2 SQIVND (reference sequence).

The rearrangement uses TRBV7-9 and TRBJ2-1; TRBD2 aligns across 11 bases. In germline, CDR1 is SEHNR, CDR2 FQNEAQ (reference sequence). With V trimmed by 10 bases and J by 3 bases, 5 bases remained unmatched. The CDR3 loop spans 14 amino acids. CDR3 sequence: CATSGTSGYNEQFF. CDR3 in DNA: TGTGCCACCTCCGGGACTAGCGGCTACAATGAGCAGTTCTTC.

The rearrangement joins TRBV28 to TRBJ2-1; a weak D match, TRBD2 (6 bases). The V gene lost 6 bases and the J gene lost 4 bases, with 10 bases spanning the gap. This CDR3 region has 13 residues. Germline CDR1 is MDHEN and CDR2 is SYDVKM. The CDR3 protein is CASRPSVYNEQFF. The CDR3 region has the DNA TGTGCCAGCAGACCTAGCGTTTACAATGAGCAGTTCTTC.

This clone was picked up one time. This rearrangement joins TRBV7-9 to TRBJ1-6; the match to TRBD1 covers 11 bases. V lost 4 bases to trimming and J lost 5 bases; unmatched junction nucleotides: 4. The CDR3 has 16 amino acids. CDR1 SEHNR and CDR2 FQNEAQ come from the germline V gene (reference sequence). CDR3 nucleotide sequence: TGTGCCAGCAGCTCCGGACAGGGGGCTCATAATTCACCCCTCCACTTT. Translation: CASSSGQGAHNSPLHF.

J is TRBJ2-7 and V is TRBV15, with 11 bases that match TRBD1. The CDR3 is 14 residues long. The V gene's germline CDR1 is LNHNV and CDR2 YYDKDF (reference sequence). The junction had 4 bases not matched to a gene; V was cut back by 3 bases and J by 6 bases. The CDR3: CATSSGTGGREQYF. CDR3 in DNA: TGTGCCACCAGCAGCGGGACAGGGGGTCGCGAGCAGTACTTC.

The chain carries TRBV14 and TRBJ1-3; D may be TRBD1 (6 bases). This CDR3 contains 16 residues. In germline, CDR1 is SGHDN, CDR2 FVKESK. V lost 0 bases and J 10 bases, leaving 19 bases between the germline ends. CDR3 nucleotide sequence: TGTGCCAGCAGCCAAGAGGGGGGGCCTCATGGTGTGACCATATATTTT. As protein: CASSQEGGPHGVTIYF.

A word on this clone: This sample includes further DNA sequences coding for the same CDR3. The chain couples TRBV27 to TRBJ1-2, with D unclear. Per germline, CDR1 MNHEY and CDR2 SMNVEV (reference sequence). The ends were cut back, 3 bases at V and 2 bases at J, with 7 bases in the middle. The CDR3 covers 13 residues. CDR3 sequence reads: CASSFNTNYGYTF. Written as DNA, the CDR3 is TGTGCCAGCAGTTTTAACACAAACTATGGCTACACCTTC.

The V gene is TRBV19, the J gene TRBJ2-5; D remains unclear. The V and J ends lost 3 bases and 7 bases respectively, with 12 bases between them. Per germline, CDR1 LNHDA and CDR2 SQIVND (reference sequence). The CDR3 extends over 13 amino acids. The CDR3 sequence is CASSMVPVVTQYF. The CDR3 nucleotides are TGTGCCAGTAGTATGGTCCCCGTGGTGACCCAGTACTTC.

This sequence joins TRBV6-4 and TRBJ1-1; D perhaps matches TRBD1 (5 bases). V was cut by 0 bases and J by 7 bases, with 15 bases left in between. The germline V gene has CDR1 MRHNA and CDR2 SNTAGT. The CDR3 consists of 15 residues. The CDR3 here is CASSDSKSGVREAFF. For the CDR3, the DNA is TGTGCCAGCAGTGACTCGAAATCGGGGGTGCGTGAAGCTTTCTTT.

The CDR3, as DNA: TGTGCCAGCAGCTTAGGAGCTACCCCTGCTAACTATGGCTACACCTTC. Protein product: CASSLGATPANYGYTF. This chain joins TRBV7-8 and TRBJ1-2, with D unresolved. This CDR3 spans 16 amino acids. The V gene's germline CDR1 is SGHVS and CDR2 FQNEAQ. The V and J ends lost 1 base and 0 bases respectively, with 12 bases between them.

The DNA for the CDR3 is TGTGCCAGCAGCCCCTCCGGGACGCCGTACTTC. Residues: CASSPSGTPYF. This chain joins TRBV16 and TRBJ2-7, with D perhaps being TRBD1 or TRBD2 (5 bases each). CDR1 KGHSY and CDR2 FQNENV come from the germline V gene. V dropped 4 bases and J dropped 12 bases, with 13 bases sitting between them. This CDR3 comprises 11 residues.

This clone was counted only a few times. The rearrangement joins TRBV30 to TRBJ1-4, with 10 bases identical to TRBD1. Trimming at V came to 5 bases and at J to 6 bases, leaving 9 bases not matched to a gene. CDR1 is GTSNPN and CDR2 is SVGIG in the germline V gene (reference sequence). CDR3 size: 15 residues. CDR3 coding DNA: TGTGCCTGGGCCCCGACGGACAGGGGGGATGAAAAACTGTTTTTT. This encodes CAWAPTDRGDEKLFF.

This clone was observed a few times. V and J are TRBV4-2 and TRBJ2-3, with 9 bases identical to TRBD2. The germline gives CDR1 LGHNA, CDR2 YNFKEQ. This CDR3 is 20 amino acids long. V gave up 1 base and J gave up 0 bases; unmatched junction bases: 14. The CDR3 here is CASSQGRGLASGASTDTQYF. The CDR3 DNA reads as TGTGCCAGCAGCCAAGGAAGGGGGTTGGCTAGCGGGGCAAGCACAGATACGCAGTATTTT.

The chain combines TRBV11-2 with TRBJ2-7; D possibly uses TRBD1 or TRBD2 (5 bases each). The CDR3 has 15 amino acids. CDR1 SGHAT and CDR2 FQNNGV come from the germline V gene. Trimming took 5 bases from V and 6 from J, leaving 20 bases between them. The CDR3 region has the DNA TGTGCCAGCAGCACATCCGGGACCGGCGAGGGCGAGCAGTACTTC. It is translated as CASSTSGTGEGEQYF.

This sequence joins TRBV7-2 and TRBJ1-2; TRBD1 matches at 8 bases. The CDR3 is 13 residues long. Germline-derived CDR1 and CDR2 are SGHTA and FQGNSA. V lost 4 bases and J lost 6; bases outside the gene matches: 4. CDR3 DNA: TGTGCCAGCAGCTCCGGACAGGGCAATGGCTACACCTTC. It is translated as CASSSGQGNGYTF.

The chain is built from TRBV7-2 and TRBJ2-1, with 12 bases identical to TRBD2. This CDR3 region has 16 residues. Germline V gene data show CDR1 as SGHTA and CDR2 as FQGNSA. V lost 1 base, J lost 7 bases, and 5 bases stayed unmatched. In DNA form, the CDR3 reads TGTGCCAGCAGCTTAGTCCTAGCGGGGGGGCGGAATGAGCAGTTCTTC. As protein: CASSLVLAGGRNEQFF.

V is TRBV5-1 and J is TRBJ2-3; 8 bases match TRBD1. This CDR3 contains 15 residues. The V and J ends lost 0 bases and 2 bases, in that order; junction bases with no gene match: 2. Germline CDR1 reads SGHRS; CDR2 reads YFSETQ. This CDR3 reads CASSLGQGSTDTQYF. The CDR3 bases are TGCGCCAGCAGCTTGGGACAGGGGTCCACAGATACGCAGTATTTT.

The chain has TRBV19 and TRBJ1-4, with D possibly being TRBD1 (6 bases). CDR1 and CDR2 from the germline V gene are LNHDA and SQIVND (reference sequence). The CDR3 sequence is 16 residues long. Trimming took 4 bases from V and 0 from J, leaving 12 bases between them. The CDR3 bases are TGTGCCAGTAGTAAACGGACAGTTGCAACTAATGAAAAACTGTTTTTT. Its translation is CASSKRTVATNEKLFF.

The rearrangement uses TRBV9 and TRBJ2-1; D is uncertain. V was clipped by 0 bases and J by 1 base, with 8 bases between them. Germline CDR1 is SGDLS and CDR2 is YYNGEE. The CDR3 runs 15 residues. This chain's CDR3 is CASSVDSVSYNEQFF. In DNA, the CDR3 is TGTGCCAGCAGCGTAGACTCCGTATCCTACAATGAGCAGTTCTTC.

The chain is built from TRBV4-2 and TRBJ1-1, with 8 bases that match TRBD1. Trimming removed 1 base from V and 8 bases from J; junction bases left unmatched: 6. Germline V gene lookup returns CDR1 LGHNA and CDR2 YNFKEQ. This CDR3 spans 14 amino acids. CDR3 region: CASSQAGQGSEAFF. The CDR3 nucleotides are TGTGCCAGCAGCCAAGCAGGACAGGGAAGCGAAGCTTTCTTT.

Details on this clone: Since a much larger clone is just one base distant, this may be a read error. This chain joins TRBV6-5 and TRBJ1-1; 8 positions match TRBD1. Germline-derived CDR1 and CDR2 are MNHEY and SVGAGI. The V segment lost 10 bases and the J segment 1 base; nucleotides outside the gene matches: 2. The CDR3 length is 12 residues. The CDR3 DNA reads as TGTGCCACCGGGACAGGGAACACTGAAGCTTTCTTT. Its protein is CATGTGNTEAFF.

The gene calls are TRBV2 and TRBJ2-5, with D uncertain. Germline CDR1 reads SNHLY; CDR2 reads FYNNEI. V gave up 6 bases and J gave up 1 base, with 18 bases separating them. The CDR3 covers 16 residues. This CDR3 reads CASSVGSGHGQETQYF. The CDR3 DNA follows: TGTGCCAGCAGCGTTGGAAGTGGCCACGGCCAAGAGACCCAGTACTTC. The full variable domain, completed using reference TRBV2 and TRBJ2-5, is EPEVTQTPSHQVTQMGQEVILRCVPISNHLYFYWYRQILGQKVEFLVSFYNNEISEKSEIFDDQFSVERPDGSNFTLKIRSTKLEDSAMYFCASSVGSGHGQETQYFGPGTRLLVL.

The rearrangement uses TRBV4-3 and TRBJ1-3; a possible D gene is TRBD1 (5 bases). Trimming took off 2 bases at V and 0 bases at J, with 14 bases between the two ends. Per germline, CDR1 LGHNA and CDR2 YSLEER. This CDR3 is 17 amino acids long. CDR3 sequence: CASSQLPGHYSGNTIYF. CDR3 nucleotides: TGCGCCAGCAGCCAATTACCAGGACACTACTCTGGAAACACCATATATTTT.